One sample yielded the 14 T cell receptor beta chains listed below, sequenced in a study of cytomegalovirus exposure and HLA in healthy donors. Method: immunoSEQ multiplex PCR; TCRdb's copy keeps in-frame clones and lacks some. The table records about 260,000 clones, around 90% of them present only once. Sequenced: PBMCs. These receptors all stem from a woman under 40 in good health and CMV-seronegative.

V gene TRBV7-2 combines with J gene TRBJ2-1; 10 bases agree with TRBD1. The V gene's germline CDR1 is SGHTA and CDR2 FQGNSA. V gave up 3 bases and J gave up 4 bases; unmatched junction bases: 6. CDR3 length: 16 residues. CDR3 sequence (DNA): TGTGCCAGCAGCTTTAGGACAGGGGGTCTGTACAATGAGCAGTTCTTC. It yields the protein CASSFRTGGLYNEQFF.

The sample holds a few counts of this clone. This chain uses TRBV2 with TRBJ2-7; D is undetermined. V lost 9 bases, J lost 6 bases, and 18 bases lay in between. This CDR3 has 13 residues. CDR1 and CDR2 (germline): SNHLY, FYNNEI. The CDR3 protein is CARGRGEVSEQYF. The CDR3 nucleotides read TGTGCCAGAGGACGAGGCGAGGTCAGCGAGCAGTACTTC.

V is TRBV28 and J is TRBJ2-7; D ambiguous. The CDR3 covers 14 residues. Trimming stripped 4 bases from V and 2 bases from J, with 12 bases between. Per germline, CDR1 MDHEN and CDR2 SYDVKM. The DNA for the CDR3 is TGTGCCAGCAGTTACCGGCCTAAAACCTACGAGCAGTACTTC. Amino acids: CASSYRPKTYEQYF.

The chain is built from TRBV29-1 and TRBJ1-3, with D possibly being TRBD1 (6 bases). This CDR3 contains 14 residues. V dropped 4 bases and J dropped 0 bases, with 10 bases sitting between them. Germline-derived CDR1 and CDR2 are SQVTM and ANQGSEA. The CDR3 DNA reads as TGCAGCGTTGCTCAGGGGAGCTCTGGAAACACCATATATTTT. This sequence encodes CSVAQGSSGNTIYF.

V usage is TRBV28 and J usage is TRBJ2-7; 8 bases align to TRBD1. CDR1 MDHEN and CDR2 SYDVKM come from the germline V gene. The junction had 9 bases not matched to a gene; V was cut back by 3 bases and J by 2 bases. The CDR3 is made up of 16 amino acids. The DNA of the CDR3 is TGTGCCAGCAGTTTCGCATTCGACAGGGGTACCTACGAGCAGTACTTC. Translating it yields CASSFAFDRGTYEQYF.

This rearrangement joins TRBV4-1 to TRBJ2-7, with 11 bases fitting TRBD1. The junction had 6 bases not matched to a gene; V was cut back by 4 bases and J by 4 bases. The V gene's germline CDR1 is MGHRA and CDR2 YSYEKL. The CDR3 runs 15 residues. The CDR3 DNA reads TGCGCCAGCAGCCCCGGGACAGGGGGAAGATACGAGCAGTACTTC. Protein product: CASSPGTGGRYEQYF.

For the CDR3, the DNA is TGTGCCAGCAGCGCAAGGGGGGCGCAGACAGATACGCAGTATTTT. It specifies CASSARGAQTDTQYF. The chain recombines TRBV25-1 with TRBJ2-3, with D tentatively TRBD1 or TRBD2 (6 bases each). The germline V gene has CDR1 MGHDK and CDR2 SYGVNS. This CDR3 is 15 amino acids long. V shed 6 bases and J shed 3 bases, with 16 bases lying between them.

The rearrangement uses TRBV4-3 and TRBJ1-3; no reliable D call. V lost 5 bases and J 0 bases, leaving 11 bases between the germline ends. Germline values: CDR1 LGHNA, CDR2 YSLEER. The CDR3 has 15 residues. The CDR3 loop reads CASSKSTFSGNTIYF. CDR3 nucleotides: TGCGCCAGCAGCAAAAGTACTTTCTCTGGAAACACCATATATTTT.

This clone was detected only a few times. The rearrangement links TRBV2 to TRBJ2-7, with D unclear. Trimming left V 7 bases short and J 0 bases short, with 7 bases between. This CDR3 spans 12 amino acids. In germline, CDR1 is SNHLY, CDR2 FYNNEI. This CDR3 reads CASKAASYEQYF. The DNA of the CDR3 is TGTGCCAGCAAGGCGGCCTCCTACGAGCAGTACTTC.

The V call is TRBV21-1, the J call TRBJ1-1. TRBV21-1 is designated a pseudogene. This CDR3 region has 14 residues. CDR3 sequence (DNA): TGTGCCAGCAACAAGGAGGTTTATGGCGCTGAAGCTTTCTTT. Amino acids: CASNKEVYGAEAFF.

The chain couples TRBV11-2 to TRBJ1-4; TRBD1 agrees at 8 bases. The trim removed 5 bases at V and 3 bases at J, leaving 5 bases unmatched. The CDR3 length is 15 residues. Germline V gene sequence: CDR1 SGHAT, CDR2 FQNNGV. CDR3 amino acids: CASSLRRGPNEKLFF. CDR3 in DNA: TGTGCCAGCAGCCTACGCAGGGGGCCTAATGAAAAACTGTTTTTT.

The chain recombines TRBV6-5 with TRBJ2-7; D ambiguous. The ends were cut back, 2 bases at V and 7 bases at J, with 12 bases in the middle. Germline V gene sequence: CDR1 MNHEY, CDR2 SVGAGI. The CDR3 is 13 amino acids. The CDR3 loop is CASSYSPGLEQYF. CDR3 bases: TGTGCCAGCAGTTACAGCCCCGGGTTAGAGCAGTACTTC.

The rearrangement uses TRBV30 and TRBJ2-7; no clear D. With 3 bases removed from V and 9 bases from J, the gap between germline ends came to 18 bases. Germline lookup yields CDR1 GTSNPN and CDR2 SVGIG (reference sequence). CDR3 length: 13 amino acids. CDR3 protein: CAWSPALAGGQYF. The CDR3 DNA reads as TGTGCCTGGAGCCCAGCTCTCGCCGGCGGGCAGTACTTC.

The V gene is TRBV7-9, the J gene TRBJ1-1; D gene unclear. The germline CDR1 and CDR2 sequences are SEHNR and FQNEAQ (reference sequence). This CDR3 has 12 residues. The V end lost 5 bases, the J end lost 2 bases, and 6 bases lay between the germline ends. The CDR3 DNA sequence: TGTGCCAGCAGCGCGGGCAACACTGAAGCTTTCTTT. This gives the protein CASSAGNTEAFF.